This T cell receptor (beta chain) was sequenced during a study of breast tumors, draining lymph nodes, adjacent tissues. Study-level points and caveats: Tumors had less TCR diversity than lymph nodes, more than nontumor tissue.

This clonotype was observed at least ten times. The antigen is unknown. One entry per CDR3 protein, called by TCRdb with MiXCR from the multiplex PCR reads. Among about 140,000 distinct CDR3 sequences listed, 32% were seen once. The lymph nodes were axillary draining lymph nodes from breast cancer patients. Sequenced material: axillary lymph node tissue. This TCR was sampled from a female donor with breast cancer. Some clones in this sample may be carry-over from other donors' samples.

The CDR3 DNA sequence: TGTGCCAGCAGCCGTAGGGCTACGGATACGCAGTATTTT. It is translated as CASSRRATDTQYF. The chain uses TRBV14 and TRBJ2-3; D remains ambiguous. The CDR3 spans 13 residues. V shed 4 bases and J shed 6 bases, with 11 bases lying between them. From germline, CDR1 is SGHDN and CDR2 FVKESK.